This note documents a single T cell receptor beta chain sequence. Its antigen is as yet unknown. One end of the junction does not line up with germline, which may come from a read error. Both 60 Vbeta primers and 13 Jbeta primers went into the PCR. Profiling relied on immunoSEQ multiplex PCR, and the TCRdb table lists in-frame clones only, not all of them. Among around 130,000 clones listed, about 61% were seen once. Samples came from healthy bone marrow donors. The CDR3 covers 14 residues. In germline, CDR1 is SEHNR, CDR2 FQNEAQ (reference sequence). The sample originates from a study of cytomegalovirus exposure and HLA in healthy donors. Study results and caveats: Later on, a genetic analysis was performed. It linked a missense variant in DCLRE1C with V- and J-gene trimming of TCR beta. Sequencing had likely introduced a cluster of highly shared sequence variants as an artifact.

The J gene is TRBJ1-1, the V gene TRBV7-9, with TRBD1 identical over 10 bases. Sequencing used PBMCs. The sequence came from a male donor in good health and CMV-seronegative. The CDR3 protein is CSSSLDRGLTEAFF. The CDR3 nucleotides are TGTTCCAGCAGCTTAGACAGGGGGCTCACTGAAGCTTTCTTT. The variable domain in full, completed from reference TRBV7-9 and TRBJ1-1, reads DTGVSQNPRHKITKRGQNVTFRCDPISEHNRLYWYRQTLGQGPEFLTYFQNEAQLEKSRLLSDRFSAERPKGSFSTLEIQRTEQGDSAMYLCSSSLDRGLTEAFFGQGTRLTVV.